This T cell receptor beta chain was sequenced during a study of OX40 agonist ivuxolimab in advanced cancers. The study's findings and limits: Dose levels from 0.1 to 3.0 mg/kg saw CD4+ and CD8+ blood T cells expand clonally by week 6. Some nonresponders also had low normalized T-cell clonal expansion.

Libraries were prepared by immunoSEQ multiplex PCR; TCRdb keeps only in-frame clonotypes and omits some of them. The sample contains roughly 46,000 clones, about 88% of which appear only once. In the case of this clone: Its specificity is not known.

Germline CDR1 reads MGHRA; CDR2 reads YSYEKL. The CDR3 covers 16 residues. The ends lost 2 bases at V and 3 bases at J; junction bases unmatched: 2. The TCR was taken from an adult with an advanced solid tumor such as melanoma, head and neck, liver or kidney cancer. Sequenced here: CD4+ or CD8+ T cells sorted from blood, sampled in a trial of the OX40 agonist ivuxolimab. The rearrangement joins TRBV4-1 to TRBJ2-2, with 11 bases aligning to TRBD2. CDR3 DNA: TGCGCCAGCAGCCAACTAGCGGGGGGCGACACCGGGGAGCTGTTTTTT. Its protein is CASSQLAGGDTGELFF.